The T cell receptor (beta chain) described here comes from a study of Ad26.COV2.S vaccination and SARS-CoV-2 variants. Study-level background: Participants got Ad26.COV2.S intramuscularly, once or twice 56 days apart. Study observations and caveats: Measurements of TCR breadth and depth may have given underestimates of the total T cell responses.

Measured with immunoSEQ multiplex PCR; TCRdb has only the in-frame clones, and not every one. In the table there are over 400,000 clones, roughly 91% of which are singletons. Noted treatment: about 20 received Ad26.COV2.S at low or high dose, single or two shots; roughly 5 received placebo; per-sample allocation not given. Collection of samples fell on day 63 after the first vaccine or placebo injection. Concerning this clone: What it recognizes is unknown.

The TCR originated in a person between 18 and 59 years old who received the Ad26.COV2.S COVID-19 vaccine or a placebo. The sample consisted of peripheral blood, taken in a trial of Ad26.COV2.S vaccine versus placebo.

DNA of the CDR3: TGTGCCAGCAGCTTAGGATGGGGAAATCAGCCCCAGCATTTT. It codes for CASSLGWGNQPQHF. V gene TRBV7-2 combines with J gene TRBJ1-5; D is uncertain. V shed 1 base and J shed 4 bases, with 8 bases lying between them. Germline-derived CDR1 and CDR2 are SGHTA and FQGNSA. CDR3 length: 14 residues.